This T cell receptor beta chain was retrieved from a study of T-cell memory formation after mild COVID-19 (TCRdb year 2021). General notes on the study: Most TCR sequence clusters were specific to one of the two donors. In a couple of donors, T-cell clones that expanded and contracted after mild COVID-19 were tracked by sequencing TCRalpha and TCRbeta repertoires over time. The cohort comprised two young, previously healthy adult volunteers, one female and one male. Overall results and qualifications from the work: The second-wave clones that peaked on day 37 were not confirmed to be SARS-CoV-2 specific. Some responding clones were detected in pre-infection memory, which suggested that pre-existing cross-reactive memory T cells had joined the SARS-CoV-2 response. Contracting CD4+ clones were located mainly in the CM and EM memory subsets, whereas CD8+ clones were found to be enriched in EMRA. The study included only a couple of mild cases, and larger cohorts that include severe cases with pre-infection samples were judged to be necessary. Clones contracting from day 15 to 85 had balanced CD4/CD8 phenotypes, while a second wave expanding from day 15 to 37 was biased towards CD4+.

This clonotype appeared a few times. Its recognized antigen is unknown. Base qualities are not provided; no much larger clone lies one nucleotide away. For sequencing, an Illumina NovaSeq 6000 was employed. TCRalpha and TCRbeta cDNA libraries were built by 5'RACE with constant-segment primers, adding sample barcodes and unique molecular identifiers. Trizol reagent was used to extract RNA from every sample. Libraries were amplified in two PCR steps, with a second sample barcode and Illumina TruSeq adapters added in the second step. The libraries were sequenced on an Illumina NovaSeq using 2 x 150 bp paired-end reads. As for how the authors treated the data: The reads were demultiplexed and collapsed into UMI-guided consensus sequences using migec v1.2.7. Using mixcr v2.1.11, the UMI consensuses were aligned to TRA and TRB V and J templates and assembled into clonotypes. A clonotype was counted as expanded or contracted only when both edgeR and NoisET called the clonotype significant, with the noise models trained on biological replicates. For edgeR calls, a false discovery rate-adjusted p below 0.01 and a log2 fold-change threshold of 1 were applied. As an exploratory analysis of dynamics, max-normalized trajectories of the 1000 most abundant clonotypes were examined by PCA with hierarchical clustering. Separately sequenced CD4+ and CD8+ repertoires were used to assign the CD4 or CD8 phenotype of responding clones. TCRdb reran the public reads through fastp at Q25 and MiXCR, keeping productive beta chains. One record per CDR3 amino acid sequence lists the most common genes and DNA. These V and J calls derive from TCRdb rather than the authors' analysis. The sample includes some 270,000 distinct CDR3 sequences, with 15% observed a single time. Around 2.2% of the sample is taken by the ten largest.

Ficoll-Paque density gradient centrifugation was the method used to isolate PBMCs. Looking up the germline V gene yields CDR1 SNHLY and CDR2 FYNNEI. The CDR3 holds 19 amino acids from the cysteine to the phenylalanine. The only DNA kept is the CDR3, 57 bases in frame from the first base. V lost 8 bases and J lost 2 bases, and the count of bases not matched to a germline gene is 21. The sequence is built from TRBV2 and TRBJ1-2; TRBD1 lines up with 9 middle nucleotides. Sequenced material: PBMCs or a T cell subset sorted from them (not recorded which). This clonotype originated in an adult woman who had mild COVID-19 (a few samples of this study predate the infection). The sample titles of this study are shuffled in the database, so cell type and time point are left out; the donor was told from shared clones. The nucleotide sequence reads as follows: TGTGCCAGCTTAGGGCCGGTCAGGACAGGGGACCCTCGAAACTATGGCTACACCTTC. Its translation reads: CASLGPVRTGDPRNYGYTF.